Listed below are T cell receptor beta chains from one sample, sequenced in a study of blood T cell repertoires in COVID-19. The assay was immunoSEQ multiplex PCR, and TCRdb's table has in-frame clones only and misses some. The data show tens of thousands of clones, around nine tenths seen once. The sequenced material came from peripheral blood. These receptors were obtained from a man in his 70s with active or convalescent COVID-19. Both conserved end residues are part of each CDR3. The D gene is left open where the match is weak. Some rows have no size entry. The others give once, few or many, or a class for an expanded clone.

V	D	J	size	CDR3	DNA
TRBV7-9	TRBD1	TRBJ1-2	once	CASSFGTGLIRYGYTF	TGTGCCAGCAGCTTCGGGACAGGACTAATTCGGTATGGCTACACCTTC
TRBV7-6	.	TRBJ2-1	.	CASSPGNEQFF	TGTGCCAGCAGCCCGGGAAATGAGCAGTTCTTC
TRBV28	.	TRBJ1-1	.	CASSWGGDTEAFF	TGTGCCAGCAGTTGGGGCGGGGACACTGAAGCTTTCTTT
TRBV5-1	.	TRBJ2-3	.	CASSIQGNTDTQYF	TGCGCCAGCAGCATTCAGGGTAACACAGATACGCAGTATTTT
TRBV10-2	.	TRBJ1-5	.	CASSESRTVNQPQHF	TGCGCCAGCAGTGAGTCTCGTACAGTCAATCAGCCCCAGCATTTT
TRBV19	.	TRBJ1-3	.	CASSISGARFGNTIYF	TGTGCCAGTAGTATTTCAGGGGCGCGTTTTGGAAACACCATATATTTT
TRBV3-1/TRBV3-2	TRBD1	TRBJ1-6	.	CASSRTGAVSPLHF	TGTGCCAGCAGCCGTACAGGGGCGGTTTCACCCCTCCACTTT
TRBV12-3/TRBV12-4	TRBD1	TRBJ1-5	.	CASEPGGGQPQHF	TGTGCCAGCGAACCAGGGGGTGGTCAGCCCCAGCATTTT
TRBV5-1	TRBD2	TRBJ2-3	once	CASSPELAGAGTDTQYF	TGCGCCAGCAGCCCAGAACTAGCGGGGGCTGGGACAGATACGCAGTATTTT
TRBV18	.	TRBJ2-3	.	CASSPPRQTSTDTQYF	TGTGCCAGCTCACCACCCCGACAGACTAGCACAGATACGCAGTATTTT
TRBV19	.	TRBJ1-4	.	CASVRRGYSKLFF	TGTGCCAGTGTACGGCGCGGATACTCAAAACTGTTTTTT
TRBV28	TRBD1	TRBJ1-1	.	CASSLTGGEYKAFF	TGTGCCAGCAGTTTGACAGGGGGCGAATACAAAGCTTTCTTT
TRBV5-1	.	TRBJ1-2	.	CASSLGPGNYGYTF	TGCGCCAGCAGCTTGGGTCCAGGGAACTATGGCTACACCTTC
TRBV18	.	TRBJ1-3	.	CASSPLSGGSGNTIYF	TGTGCCAGCTCACCATTGAGCGGGGGCTCTGGAAACACCATATATTTT
TRBV5-1	TRBD2	TRBJ2-3	once	CASRGLAGGVTDTQYF	TGCGCCAGCAGGGGACTAGCGGGGGGAGTCACAGATACGCAGTATTTT
TRBV7-3	TRBD1	TRBJ1-1	.	CASSLRTGDTEAFF	TGTGCCAGCAGCTTAAGGACAGGCGACACTGAAGCTTTCTTT
TRBV20-1	.	TRBJ1-2	few	CSASNSFSGYGYTF	TGCAGTGCTAGTAACAGTTTCTCGGGGTATGGCTACACCTTC
TRBV7-9	.	TRBJ2-5	.	CASSLAPRFGSARETQYF	TGTGCCAGCAGCTTAGCGCCGAGGTTCGGATCAGCTAGGGAGACCCAGTACTTC
TRBV5-1	.	TRBJ2-7	.	CASSLSGAGGYEQYF	TGCGCCAGCAGCTTGTCGGGGGCAGGGGGCTACGAGCAGTACTTC
TRBV5-1	TRBD2	TRBJ2-5	.	CASSFGGAQETQYF	TGCGCCAGCAGCTTCGGGGGGGCTCAAGAGACCCAGTACTTC
TRBV10-2	TRBD2	TRBJ2-1	.	CAIRGGGGASGEQFF	TGCGCCATCAGAGGTGGCGGGGGGGCCTCCGGTGAGCAGTTCTTC
TRBV18	.	TRBJ2-2	.	CASSPPSYPGELFF	TGTGCCAGCTCACCACCTTCGTATCCCGGGGAGCTGTTTTTT
TRBV7-9	.	TRBJ1-4	.	CASSTRTATNEKLFF	TGTGCCAGCAGCACCAGGACAGCAACTAATGAAAAACTGTTTTTT
TRBV5-4	.	TRBJ1-2	.	CASSTGSGYGYTF	TGTGCCAGCAGCACGGGAAGTGGCTATGGCTACACCTTC
TRBV6-5	TRBD1	TRBJ1-4	.	CASTNRGPNEKLFF	TGTGCCAGCACCAACAGGGGCCCTAATGAAAAACTGTTTTTT
TRBV5-6	TRBD1	TRBJ1-2	.	CASSTLTGTYGYTF	TGTGCCAGCAGCACCCTGACAGGGACCTATGGCTACACCTTC
TRBV27	.	TRBJ1-1	.	CASSLSIPQGTGNTEAFF	TGTGCCAGCAGTTTATCCATCCCACAGGGAACAGGGAACACTGAAGCTTTCTTT
TRBV19	.	TRBJ1-6	.	CASSIMTNSNSPLHF	TGTGCCAGTAGTATCATGACAAATTCTAATTCACCCCTCCACTTT
TRBV9	.	TRBJ1-2	.	CASSVGPTNYGYTF	TGTGCCAGCAGCGTAGGGCCCACTAACTATGGCTACACCTTC
TRBV24-1	TRBD1	TRBJ2-2	.	CATSDALWGQGARLNTGELFF	TGTGCCACCAGTGACGCCTTATGGGGACAGGGGGCGAGATTGAACACCGGGGAGCTGTTTTTT
TRBV15	.	TRBJ2-2	.	CATRNRVENTGELFF	TGTGCCACCAGGAACAGGGTCGAGAACACCGGGGAGCTGTTTTTT
TRBV24-1	TRBD1	TRBJ2-2	.	CATSAPPGQGNTGELFF	TGTGCCACCAGTGCCCCACCGGGACAGGGGAACACCGGGGAGCTGTTTTTT
TRBV27	TRBD1	TRBJ2-7	.	CASSLNRGLPYEQYF	TGTGCCAGCAGTTTAAACAGGGGGCTACCCTACGAGCAGTACTTC
TRBV5-1	TRBD1	TRBJ1-6	.	CASSTGDRGGNSPLHF	TGCGCCAGCAGCACCGGGGACAGGGGTGGGAATTCACCCCTCCACTTT
TRBV9	TRBD2	TRBJ2-1	.	CASSGGGHAYNEQFF	TGTGCCAGCAGCGGCGGGGGGCATGCATACAATGAGCAGTTCTTC
TRBV5-1	TRBD2	TRBJ2-1	few	CASSLDAGGPYNEQFF	TGCGCCAGCAGCCTGGACGCGGGGGGGCCGTACAATGAGCAGTTCTTC
TRBV4-2	TRBD2	TRBJ2-3	.	CASSQVLGGLAGDTQYF	TGTGCCAGCAGCCAAGTTCTCGGAGGACTAGCGGGTGATACGCAGTATTTT
TRBV30	.	TRBJ2-7	.	CAWSSQGGSEQYF	TGTGCCTGGAGTTCTCAGGGGGGTTCCGAGCAGTACTTC
TRBV4-1	TRBD1	TRBJ1-1	.	CASSQQTGMNTEAFF	TGCGCCAGCAGCCAACAGACAGGGATGAACACTGAAGCTTTCTTT
TRBV6-5	.	TRBJ1-6	.	CASSYSGAVALHF	TGTGCCAGCAGTTACTCGGGGGCTGTCGCCCTCCACTTT
TRBV5-4	.	TRBJ2-7	.	CASTRRDGLYEQYF	TGTGCCAGCACCCGACGGGACGGACTATACGAGCAGTACTTC
TRBV19	.	TRBJ1-1	once	CASNIGGARTEAFF	TGTGCCAGTAACATAGGGGGGGCTCGCACTGAAGCTTTCTTT
TRBV15	.	TRBJ2-2	.	CATSREPVPNTGELFF	TGTGCCACCAGCAGAGAGCCGGTTCCGAACACCGGGGAGCTGTTTTTT
TRBV27	.	TRBJ2-1	.	CASLRLTGSYNEQFF	TGTGCCAGCCTCCGCCTGACGGGCTCCTACAATGAGCAGTTCTTC
TRBV7-9	TRBD1	TRBJ1-2	.	CASSSNDRVGYTF	TGTGCCAGCAGCTCTAATGACAGGGTCGGCTACACCTTC
TRBV12-3/TRBV12-4	.	TRBJ1-1	.	CASSLKGITEAFF	TGTGCCAGCAGTTTAAAGGGGATCACTGAAGCTTTCTTT
TRBV7-2	.	TRBJ2-5	.	CASSLRSPDGDQYF	TGTGCCAGCAGCTTAAGGTCTCCAGACGGGGATCAGTACTTC
TRBV5-6	.	TRBJ2-5	.	CASSLDTAETQYF	TGTGCCAGCAGCTTGGACACCGCCGAGACCCAGTACTTC
TRBV5-4	.	TRBJ1-3	.	CASSYRDGNTIYF	TGTGCCAGCAGCTACAGGGATGGAAACACCATATATTTT
TRBV5-1	TRBD1	TRBJ1-4	once	CASAPQGASEKLFF	TGCGCCAGCGCCCCACAGGGGGCGAGTGAAAAACTGTTTTTT
TRBV7-8	TRBD1	TRBJ1-1	.	CASSRGTGVFTEAFF	TGTGCCAGCAGCCGAGGGACAGGGGTTTTCACTGAAGCTTTCTTT
TRBV30	TRBD1	TRBJ2-2	.	CAWSGTGGPGELFF	TGTGCCTGGAGTGGGACAGGGGGCCCCGGGGAGCTGTTTTTT
TRBV6-2/TRBV6-3	.	TRBJ1-1	.	CASSPRVGRAGNLEAFF	TGTGCCAGCAGCCCTAGGGTTGGCAGGGCAGGGAATCTTGAAGCTTTCTTT
TRBV5-1	.	TRBJ1-2	.	CASSAVVGYSSNYGYTF	TGCGCCAGCAGCGCCGTCGTAGGATACAGTTCTAACTATGGCTACACCTTC
TRBV4-2	.	TRBJ2-3	.	CASSQIAVTDTQYF	TGTGCCAGCAGCCAAATCGCGGTCACAGATACGCAGTATTTT
TRBV7-2	TRBD1	TRBJ2-7	.	CASSSRTGGLYEQYF	TGTGCCAGCAGCTCCCGAACAGGGGGCCTCTACGAGCAGTACTTC